The following is a TCR beta chain sequence with its context. Clones were sequenced by immunoSEQ multiplex PCR, and TCRdb holds only the in-frame ones, with some missing. Of more than 350,000 clones in the sample, roughly 86% were seen once. This sample was included in a study of blood T cell repertoires in COVID-19. Trimming took 6 bases from V and 2 from J, leaving 8 bases between them. The germline V gene encodes CDR1 MDHEN and CDR2 SYDVKM. The CDR3 sequence is 13 residues long. This TCR derives from a young woman with COVID-19, enrolled during active disease. The sequenced material came from peripheral blood. The rearrangement joins TRBV28 to TRBJ2-1; D is uncertain. Written as DNA, the CDR3 is TGTGCCAGCAGCCCCACTACCTACAATGAGCAGTTCTTC. Its translation is CASSPTTYNEQFF.